This section outlines one T cell receptor beta chain sequence together with its context. The antigen is undetermined. The data are from a study of cytomegalovirus exposure and HLA in healthy donors. Assay used: immunoSEQ multiplex PCR; TCRdb lists only in-frame clones, some missing. Seen here are 120,000 or so clones, about 90% observed once, and the top ten hold under 2%. Notes on the study in general: Most TCR sequences were uncommon, yet certain public TCRs appeared in many donors.

V lost 4 bases to trimming and J lost 5 bases; unmatched junction nucleotides: 12. This CDR3 has 15 residues. Germline-derived CDR1 and CDR2 are GTSNPN and SVGIG (reference sequence). The source of this sequence is a woman aged 18-35 years in good health and CMV-seronegative. Sequencing input: PBMCs. J is TRBJ1-1 and V is TRBV30, with 8 bases lining up with TRBD1. The CDR3 reads CAWNGQGVSYTEAFF. CDR3 sequence (DNA): TGTGCCTGGAATGGACAGGGAGTATCGTATACTGAAGCTTTCTTT.